This TCR beta chain was sequenced for a study of spatial heterogeneity in lung cancer. Points from the study as a whole: Within tumors, counts of expanded alpha and beta TCRs tracked tumor mutation counts.

Comment on this clonotype: The target antigen is unknown. Within a library made for alpha chains, this beta chain is off target, and its count is uninformative.

As for time point: sample taken at primary tumor resection. V was cut by 4 bases and J by 1 base, with 10 bases left in between. CDR1 is SGHVS and CDR2 is FQNEAQ in the germline V gene. CDR3 size: 14 residues. Individual TCR cDNA molecules each bore their own unique molecular identifier. TCRdb re-called the 5' RACE reads through MiXCR, storing one row per CDR3 protein. In the table there are about 1,200 distinct CDR3 sequences, around 30% of which are singletons. The sequence came from a male donor with early-stage non-small cell lung cancer. This chain links TRBV7-8 with TRBJ2-5; TRBD1 might be the D (6 bases). Sequencing used lung tumor tissue, obtained at surgery. The CDR3 sequence: CASSSGQLQETQYF. The CDR3 DNA reads TGTGCCAGCAGCTCCGGACAGCTCCAAGAGACCCAGTACTTC.